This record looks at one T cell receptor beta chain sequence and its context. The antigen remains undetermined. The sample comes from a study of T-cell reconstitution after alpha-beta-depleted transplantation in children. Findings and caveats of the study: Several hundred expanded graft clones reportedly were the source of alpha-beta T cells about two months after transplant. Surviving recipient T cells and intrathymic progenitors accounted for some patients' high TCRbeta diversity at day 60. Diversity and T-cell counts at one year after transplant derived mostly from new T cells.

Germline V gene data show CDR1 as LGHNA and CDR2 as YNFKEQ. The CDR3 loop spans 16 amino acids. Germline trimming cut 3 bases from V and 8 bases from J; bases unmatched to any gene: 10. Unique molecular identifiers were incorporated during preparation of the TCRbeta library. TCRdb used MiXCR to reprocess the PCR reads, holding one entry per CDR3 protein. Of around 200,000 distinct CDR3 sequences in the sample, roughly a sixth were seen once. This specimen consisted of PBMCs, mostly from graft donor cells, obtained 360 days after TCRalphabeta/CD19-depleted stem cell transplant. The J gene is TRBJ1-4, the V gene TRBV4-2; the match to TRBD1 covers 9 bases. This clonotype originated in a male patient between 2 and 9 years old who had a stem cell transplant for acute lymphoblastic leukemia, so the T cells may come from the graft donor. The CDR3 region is CASSHAQGAMGEKLFF. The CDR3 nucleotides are TGTGCCAGCAGCCACGCACAGGGGGCTATGGGGGAAAAACTGTTTTTT.